The rows below give T cell receptor beta chains drawn from one sample of a study of cytomegalovirus exposure and HLA in healthy donors. Here immunoSEQ multiplex PCR was the method, and the copy in TCRdb shows in-frame clones only, minus some. In the table there are approximately 140,000 clones, about three quarters of which are singletons. Sequencing input: PBMCs. All receptors derive from a woman aged 18 to 35 in good health and CMV-seronegative. Both conserved end residues are part of each CDR3. Each record gives: J gene, V gene, D gene, clone size, CDR3 protein, CDR3 DNA. The D gene is left open where the match is weak. Clone size is shown for a subset of rows, as once, few, many or a class of expanded clone.

TRBJ2-7 TRBV13 NA NA CASSPPGSSYEQYF TGTGCCAGCAGCCCTCCGGGATCCTCCTACGAGCAGTACTTC
TRBJ2-1 TRBV29-1 NA NA CSVRLEGEQFF TGCAGCGTTAGACTAGAAGGTGAGCAGTTCTTC
TRBJ2-7 TRBV6-1 NA NA CAPEPGLDEQYF TGTGCCCCGGAACCGGGATTAGACGAGCAGTACTTC
TRBJ2-3 TRBV27 NA NA CASSLLPPDTQYF TGTGCCAGCAGTCTCCTACCTCCGGATACGCAGTATTTT
TRBJ2-7 TRBV30 TRBD1 NA CAWSLTGVMYEQYF TGTGCCTGGAGTTTAACAGGGGTTATGTACGAGCAGTACTTC
TRBJ1-4 TRBV7-7 NA NA CASSLAPEGELFF TGTGCCAGCAGCTTAGCCCCAGAAGGGGAACTGTTTTTT
TRBJ1-1 TRBV5-1 NA NA CASSLEAQNTEAFF TGCGCCAGCAGCTTAGAGGCCCAGAACACTGAAGCTTTCTTT
TRBJ1-2 TRBV29-1 NA NA CSVENQQGLQGYTF TGCAGCGTTGAGAACCAACAGGGTTTACAAGGCTACACCTTC
TRBJ2-1 TRBV9 TRBD2 few CASSVGGRLTYNEQFF TGTGCCAGCAGCGTAGGCGGGAGGTTGACCTACAATGAGCAGTTCTTC
TRBJ1-3 TRBV4-2 TRBD1 NA CASSQEVTGADTIYF TGTGCCAGCAGCCAAGAGGTAACAGGGGCAGACACCATATATTTT
TRBJ1-3 TRBV28 NA NA CASSSPGTHSGNTIYF TGTGCCAGCAGTAGCCCCGGGACACACTCTGGAAACACCATATATTTT
TRBJ1-1 TRBV6-5 NA few CASSYSRGNTEAFF TGTGCCAGCAGTTACTCGAGAGGAAACACTGAAGCTTTCTTT
TRBJ1-2 TRBV10-3 TRBD1 NA CAISADRGYGYTF TGTGCCATCAGTGCGGACAGGGGGTATGGCTACACCTTC